This TCR beta chain was identified during a study of blood T cell repertoires in COVID-19. Study-wide context: Material from acute and convalescent COVID-19 was sourced from the United States, Italy and Spain. The analysed material was cDNA or gDNA that came from T cells, B-cell-depleted T cells, or PBMCs.

This CDR3 spans 14 amino acids. CDR1 is SGHTA, CDR2 FQGNSA, per germline. Trimming removed 1 base from V and 4 bases from J, with 10 bases in between. The authors' processing: For nucleated cells, counts were estimated from reference gene primer amplification. Clones were sequenced by immunoSEQ multiplex PCR, and TCRdb holds only the in-frame ones, with some missing. V and J calls and clone size come straight from that table; D and trimming were deduced from the DNA. The sample lists 95,000 to 100,000 clones; about 85% were seen once. This clone was seen just once. The origin of this receptor is a woman aged 80 or over with acute or convalescent COVID-19. Sequencing was performed on peripheral blood. J is TRBJ1-1 and V is TRBV7-2; unclear D gene. DNA for the CDR3: TGTGCCAGCAGCTTAGGTAGACTGAGCACTGAAGCTTTCTTT. Protein sequence: CASSLGRLSTEAFF.